This T cell receptor (beta chain) was found in a study of blood T cell repertoires in COVID-19 (TCRdb year 2020). Regarding the study in general: The collaborator samples originated in the United States, Italy and Spain and spanned the acute and convalescent phases of COVID-19. Where available, HLA class I and class II types were obtained from metadata supplied by the sample provider rather than from assay-based typing. The material from the prospective study consisted of cDNA or gDNA derived from T cells, B-cell-depleted T cells, or PBMCs. Subjects who had been exposed to COVID-19, were actively infected with it, or had recovered from it provided the deeply sampled blood TCRbeta repertoires that made up the dataset. A freely available public database, intended as a resource for researchers studying the immune response to SARS-CoV-2, is where the repertoires were released. The sample metadata nearly always contained a de-identified subject ID, COVID-19 status, age in years and sex. The samples were drawn from two sources: the first 160 participants of the ongoing ImmuneRACE study, and 1,000 to 1,500 subjects contributed by 6 global collaborators. Points the paper makes about the study in general: The quantity of clinical and demographic metadata differed by source and by participant and was supplied without curation.

To note about this clone: No cognate antigen has been identified for it. No base quality values were provided; no much bigger clone lies one nucleotide off.

At one collaborating source in Seattle, patients were enrolled during active infection and were followed longitudinally through the course of disease. Whole blood was collected in K2EDTA tubes by collaborating institutions according to the institutions' own protocols. For TCRbeta analysis, collaborator samples were shipped as frozen whole blood, as isolated PBMCs, or as DNA extracted from either sample type. The immunoSEQ Assay, a bias-controlled multiplex PCR, was used to amplify TCRbeta CDR3 regions from genomic DNA. Under the source paper's analysis protocol: Nucleated cell counts per sample were estimated from amplification of reference gene primers within the assay. To quantify the absolute abundance of each unique TCRbeta CDR3 rearrangement, sequence reads were collapsed and filtered. For each sample, productive Simpson clonality was calculated as the square root of Simpson's diversity index across productive rearrangements. Sourced from immuneACCESS, this table was stored by TCRdb with only in-frame sequences that have V and J called. A share of the clones is absent; for the studies checked, an unresolved V gene accounts for under half, and the remainder has no known explanation. V and J calls and clone size are as listed in that table; D and trimming were resolved from the DNA. This sample is represented by under 300,000 clones; 84% of them were singletons. Roughly 1.6% of the sample comes from the top ten.

Measured from the cysteine to the phenylalanine, the CDR3 is 13 residues long. Only the CDR3 DNA stays, 39 bases, in frame from base 1. V trim: 3 bases; J trim: 5 bases; unmatched bases: 4. CDR1 and CDR2 were assigned from the germline V gene as SQVTM and ANQGSEA. Sample: peripheral blood. The rearranged chain carries TRBV29-1 and TRBJ2-3, with 8 middle bases fitting TRBD1. The source of this sequence is a human donor with COVID-19, enrolled during active disease. The donor label of this sample is uncertain. The DNA reads as follows: TGCAGCGTTGACAGGGGGCCCCAAGATACGCAGTATTTT. Its product reads: CSVDRGPQDTQYF.